The clone carrying this T cell receptor beta chain occurred many times. The study made its TCR cDNA through 5'RACE template switching. That step introduced a universal primer site along with UMIs. TCRdb called the 5' RACE reads again in MiXCR, with one record for every CDR3 protein. In the table there are some 300,000 distinct CDR3 sequences, approximately 8% of which are singletons. The sample originates from a study of T cells after yellow fever vaccination. The V and J ends lost 3 bases and 4 bases respectively, with 19 bases between them. The CDR3 loop spans 17 amino acids. Looked up from germline, CDR1 is SGHTA and CDR2 is FQGNSA.

The rearrangement links TRBV7-2 to TRBJ1-3, with D maybe TRBD1 (6 bases). This TCR was recovered from a man younger than 30 who received the YFV17D yellow fever vaccine. The starting material was CD4+ T cells sorted from PBMCs, obtained 5 days after the yellow fever booster vaccination. DNA of the CDR3: TGTGCCAGCAGCTTGGCCGGGACAATCAGGCCCGGAAACACCATATATTTT. It yields the protein CASSLAGTIRPGNTIYF.